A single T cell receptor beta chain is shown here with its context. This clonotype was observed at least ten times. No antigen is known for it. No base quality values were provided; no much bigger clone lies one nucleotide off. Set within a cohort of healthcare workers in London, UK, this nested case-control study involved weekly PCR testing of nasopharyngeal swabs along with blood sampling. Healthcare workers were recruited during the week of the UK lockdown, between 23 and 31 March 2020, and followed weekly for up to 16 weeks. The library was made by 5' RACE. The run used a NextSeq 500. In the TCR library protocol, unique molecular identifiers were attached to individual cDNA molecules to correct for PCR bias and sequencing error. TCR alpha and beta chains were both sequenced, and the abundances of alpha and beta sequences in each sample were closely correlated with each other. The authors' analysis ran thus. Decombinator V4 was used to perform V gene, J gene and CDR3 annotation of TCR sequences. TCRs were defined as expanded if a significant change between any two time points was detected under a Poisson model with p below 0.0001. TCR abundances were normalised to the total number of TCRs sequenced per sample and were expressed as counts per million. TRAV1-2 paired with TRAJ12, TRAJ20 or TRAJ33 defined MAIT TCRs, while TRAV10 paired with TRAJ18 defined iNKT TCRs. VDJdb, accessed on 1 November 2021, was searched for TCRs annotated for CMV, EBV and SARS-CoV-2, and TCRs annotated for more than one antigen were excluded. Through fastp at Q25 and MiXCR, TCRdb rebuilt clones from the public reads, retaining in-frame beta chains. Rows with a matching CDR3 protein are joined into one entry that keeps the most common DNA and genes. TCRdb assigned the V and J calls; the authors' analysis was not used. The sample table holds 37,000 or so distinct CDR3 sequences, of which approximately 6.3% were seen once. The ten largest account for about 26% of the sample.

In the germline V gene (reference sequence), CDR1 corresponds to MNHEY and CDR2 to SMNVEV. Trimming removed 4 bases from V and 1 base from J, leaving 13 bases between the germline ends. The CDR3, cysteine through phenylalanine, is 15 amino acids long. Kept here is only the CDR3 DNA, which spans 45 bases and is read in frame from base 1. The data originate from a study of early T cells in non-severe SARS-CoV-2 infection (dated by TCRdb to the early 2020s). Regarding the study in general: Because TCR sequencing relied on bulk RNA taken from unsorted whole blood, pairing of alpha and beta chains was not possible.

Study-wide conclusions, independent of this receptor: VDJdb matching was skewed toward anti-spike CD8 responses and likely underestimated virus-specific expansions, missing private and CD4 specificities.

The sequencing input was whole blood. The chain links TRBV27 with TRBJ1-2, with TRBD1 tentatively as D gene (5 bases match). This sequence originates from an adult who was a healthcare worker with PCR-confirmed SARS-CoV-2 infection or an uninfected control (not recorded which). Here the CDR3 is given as CASSWGGAGNYGYTF. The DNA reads TGTGCCAGCAGTTGGGGAGGGGCGGGTAACTATGGCTACACCTTC.